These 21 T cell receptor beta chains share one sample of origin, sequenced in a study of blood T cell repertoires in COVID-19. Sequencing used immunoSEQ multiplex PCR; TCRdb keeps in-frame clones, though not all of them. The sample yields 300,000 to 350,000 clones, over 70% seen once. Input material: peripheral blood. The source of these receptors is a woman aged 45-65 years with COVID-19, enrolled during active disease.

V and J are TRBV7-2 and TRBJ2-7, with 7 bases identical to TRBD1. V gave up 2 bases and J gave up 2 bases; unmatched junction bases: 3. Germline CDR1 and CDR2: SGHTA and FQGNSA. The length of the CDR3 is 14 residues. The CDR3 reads CASSLHRGTYEQYF. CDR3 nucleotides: TGTGCCAGCAGCTTACACAGGGGCACCTACGAGCAGTACTTC.

The CDR3 sequence: CASSYPRDDTEAFF. Here the CDR3 DNA reads TGTGCCAGCAGTTATCCCAGGGATGACACTGAAGCTTTCTTT. The chain joins TRBV6-8 to TRBJ1-1; possible D gene TRBD1, 5 bases. The CDR3 extends over 14 amino acids. The germline V and J ends were trimmed by 3 bases and 3 bases, with 11 bases remaining between them. In germline, CDR1 is MNHGY, CDR2 SAAAGT.

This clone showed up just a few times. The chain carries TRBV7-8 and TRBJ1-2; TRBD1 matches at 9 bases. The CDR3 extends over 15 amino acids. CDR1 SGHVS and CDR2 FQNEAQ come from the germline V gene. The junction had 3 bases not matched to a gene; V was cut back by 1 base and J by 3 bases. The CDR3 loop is CASSLGTGGDYGYTF. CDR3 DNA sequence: TGTGCCAGCAGCTTAGGCACAGGGGGCGACTATGGCTACACCTTC.

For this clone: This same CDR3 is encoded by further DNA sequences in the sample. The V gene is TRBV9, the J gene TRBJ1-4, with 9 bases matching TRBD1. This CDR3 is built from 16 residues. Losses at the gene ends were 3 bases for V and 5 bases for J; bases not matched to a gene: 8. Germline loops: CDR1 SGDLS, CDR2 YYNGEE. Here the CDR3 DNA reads TGTGCCAGCAGCGCCAGAACGGGACAGGGAAATGAAAAACTGTTTTTT. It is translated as CASSARTGQGNEKLFF.

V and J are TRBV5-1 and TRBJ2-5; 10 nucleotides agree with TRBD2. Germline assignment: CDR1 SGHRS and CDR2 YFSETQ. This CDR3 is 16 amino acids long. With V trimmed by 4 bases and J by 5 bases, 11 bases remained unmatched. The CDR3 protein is CASSPGLADYLETQYF. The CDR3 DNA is TGCGCCAGCAGCCCAGGACTAGCGGACTACCTGGAGACCCAGTACTTC. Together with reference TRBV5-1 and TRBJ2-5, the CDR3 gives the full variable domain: KAGVTQTPRYLIKTRGQQVTLSCSPISGHRSVSWYQQTPGQGLQFLFEYFSETQRNKGNFPGRFSGRQFSNSRSEMNVSTLELGDSALYLCASSPGLADYLETQYFGPGTRLLVL.

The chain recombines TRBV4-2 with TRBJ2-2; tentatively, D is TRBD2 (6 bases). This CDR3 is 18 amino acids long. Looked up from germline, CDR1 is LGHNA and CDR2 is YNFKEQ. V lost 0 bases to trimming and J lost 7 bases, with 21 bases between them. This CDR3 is CASSQEGSGGITDGELFF. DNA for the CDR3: TGTGCCAGCAGCCAAGAAGGGTCAGGCGGGATTACGGACGGGGAGCTGTTTTTT.

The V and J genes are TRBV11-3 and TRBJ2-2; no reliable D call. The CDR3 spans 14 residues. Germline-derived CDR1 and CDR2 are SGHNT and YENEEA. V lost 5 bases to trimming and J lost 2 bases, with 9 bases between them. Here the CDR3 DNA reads TGTGCCAGCAGCCCCACGAGAAACACCGGGGAGCTGTTTTTT. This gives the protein CASSPTRNTGELFF.

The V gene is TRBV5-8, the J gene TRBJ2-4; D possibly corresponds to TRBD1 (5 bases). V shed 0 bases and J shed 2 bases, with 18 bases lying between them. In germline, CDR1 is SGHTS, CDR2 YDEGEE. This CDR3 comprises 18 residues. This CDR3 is CASSLVFGHSLTKNIQYF. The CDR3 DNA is TGTGCCAGCAGCTTGGTGTTTGGACACTCACTTACCAAAAACATTCAGTACTTC.

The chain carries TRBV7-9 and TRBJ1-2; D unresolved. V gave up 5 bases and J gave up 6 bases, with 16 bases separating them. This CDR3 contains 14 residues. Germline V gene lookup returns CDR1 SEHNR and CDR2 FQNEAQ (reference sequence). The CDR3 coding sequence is TGTGCCAGCAGCCCAGCGGAAGGGAGGGATGGCTACACCTTC. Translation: CASSPAEGRDGYTF.

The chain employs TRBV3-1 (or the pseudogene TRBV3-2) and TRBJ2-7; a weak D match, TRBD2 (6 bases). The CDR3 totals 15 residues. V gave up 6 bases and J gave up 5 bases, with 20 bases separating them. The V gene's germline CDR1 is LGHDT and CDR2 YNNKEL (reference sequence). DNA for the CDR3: TGTGCCAGCAGTCAGACTACGGGAGCGCAGCACGAGCAGTACTTC. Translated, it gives CASSQTTGAQHEQYF.

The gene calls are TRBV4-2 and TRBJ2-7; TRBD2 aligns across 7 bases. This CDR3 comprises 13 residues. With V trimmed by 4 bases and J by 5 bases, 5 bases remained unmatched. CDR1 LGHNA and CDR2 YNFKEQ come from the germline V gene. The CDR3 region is CASSLRTSDEQYF. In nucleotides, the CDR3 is TGTGCCAGCAGCCTTCGCACTAGCGACGAGCAGTACTTC.

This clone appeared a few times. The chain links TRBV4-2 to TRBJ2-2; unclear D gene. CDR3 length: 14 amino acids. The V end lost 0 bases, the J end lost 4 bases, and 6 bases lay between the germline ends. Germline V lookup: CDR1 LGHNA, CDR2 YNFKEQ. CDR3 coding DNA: TGTGCCAGCAGCCAAGAGCGGAGCACCGGGGAGCTGTTTTTT. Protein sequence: CASSQERSTGELFF.

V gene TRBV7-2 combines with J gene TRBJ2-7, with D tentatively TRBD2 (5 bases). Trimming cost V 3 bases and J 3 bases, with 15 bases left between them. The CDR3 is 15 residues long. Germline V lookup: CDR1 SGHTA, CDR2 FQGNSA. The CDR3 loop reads CASSLDRGLGYEQYF. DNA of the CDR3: TGTGCCAGCAGCTTGGACCGTGGACTCGGCTACGAGCAGTACTTC.

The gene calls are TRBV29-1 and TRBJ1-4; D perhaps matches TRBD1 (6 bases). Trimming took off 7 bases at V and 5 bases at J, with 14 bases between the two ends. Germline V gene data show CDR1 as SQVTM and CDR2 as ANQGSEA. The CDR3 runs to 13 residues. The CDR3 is CSEYTQGNEKLFF. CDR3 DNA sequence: TGCAGCGAATATACCCAGGGGAATGAAAAACTGTTTTTT.

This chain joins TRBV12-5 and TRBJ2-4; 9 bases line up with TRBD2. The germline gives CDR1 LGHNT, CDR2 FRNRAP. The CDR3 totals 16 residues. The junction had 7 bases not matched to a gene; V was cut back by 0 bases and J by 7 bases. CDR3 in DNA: TGTGCTAGTGGTTTGGTACTGGCTAGCGGGATGAACATTCAGTACTTC. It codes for CASGLVLASGMNIQYF.

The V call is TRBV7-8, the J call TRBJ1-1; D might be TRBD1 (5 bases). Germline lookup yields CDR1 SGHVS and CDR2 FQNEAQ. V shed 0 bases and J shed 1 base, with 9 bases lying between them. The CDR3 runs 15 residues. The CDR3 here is CASSLAIGQNTEAFF. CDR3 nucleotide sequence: TGTGCCAGCAGCTTAGCTATCGGACAGAACACTGAAGCTTTCTTT.

CDR3 nucleotides: TGTGCCAGCGAGGGGGATGGCAATCAGCCCCAGCATTTT. Translating gives CASEGDGNQPQHF. The genes are TRBV12-3 or TRBV12-4 and TRBJ1-5; D perhaps matches TRBD1 (6 bases). Deletions cut 8 bases from V and 2 bases from J, with 10 bases between. CDR3 size: 13 residues.

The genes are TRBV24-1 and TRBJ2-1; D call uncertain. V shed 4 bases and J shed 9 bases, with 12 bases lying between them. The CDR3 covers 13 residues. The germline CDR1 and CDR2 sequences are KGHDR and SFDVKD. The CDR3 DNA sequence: TGTGCCACCAGTGACCCCAGGTTAGGTGAGCAGTTCTTC. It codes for CATSDPRLGEQFF.

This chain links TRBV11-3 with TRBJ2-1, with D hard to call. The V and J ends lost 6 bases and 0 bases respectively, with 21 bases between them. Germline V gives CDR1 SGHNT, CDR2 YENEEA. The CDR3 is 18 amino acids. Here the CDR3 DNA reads TGTGCCAGCAGTCTCGAGGCTATGCCGGCGAGCTCCTACAATGAGCAGTTCTTC. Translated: CASSLEAMPASSYNEQFF.

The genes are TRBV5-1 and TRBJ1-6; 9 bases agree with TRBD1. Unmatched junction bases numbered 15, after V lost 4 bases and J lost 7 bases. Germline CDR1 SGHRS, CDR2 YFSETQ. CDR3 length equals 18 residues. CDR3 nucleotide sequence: TGCGCCAGCAGCCACAGGGGGCCACGCTCAAACACGAATTCACCCCTCCACTTT. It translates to CASSHRGPRSNTNSPLHF.

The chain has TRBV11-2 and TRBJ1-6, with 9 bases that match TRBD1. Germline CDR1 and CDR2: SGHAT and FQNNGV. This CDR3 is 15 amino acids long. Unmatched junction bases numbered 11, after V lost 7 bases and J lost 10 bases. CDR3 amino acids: CASTTPGQGGSPLHF. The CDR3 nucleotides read TGTGCCAGCACCACCCCGGGACAGGGAGGATCACCCCTCCACTTT.